The next 17 T cell receptor beta chains were all read from a single sample in a study of radiation and T cells in renal cell carcinoma. Time point described: blood 2 weeks post-SBRT. The treatment denotes: 15 Gy SBRT to primary tumor, nephrectomy 4 weeks later. Profiled with immunoSEQ multiplex PCR; TCRdb holds only in-frame clones, not every one. The table records 100,000 to 150,000 clones, about 81% of them present only once. Sample: blood, taken from a patient whose treatment included radiotherapy and nephrectomy. The receptors shown here come from a man in his forties or fifties with renal cell carcinoma.

The V and J genes are TRBV7-2 and TRBJ1-2; perhaps TRBD1 as D (6 bases). The germline V gene has CDR1 SGHTA and CDR2 FQGNSA. This CDR3 has 14 residues. V was trimmed by 7 bases and J by 4 bases, leaving 16 bases between them. The chain's CDR3 is CASTRQASGYGYTF. CDR3 DNA: TGTGCCAGCACCCGACAGGCGTCGGGCTATGGCTACACCTTC.

This clone was observed a few times. This chain uses TRBV7-2 with TRBJ2-7; no reliable D call. Per germline, CDR1 SGHTA and CDR2 FQGNSA. Trimming shortened V by 3 bases and J by 0 bases, and 6 bases separated the two germline ends. The CDR3 runs 13 residues. The CDR3 is CASSFDNSYEQYF. As DNA, the CDR3 is TGTGCCAGCAGCTTCGACAACTCCTACGAGCAGTACTTC.

The V gene is TRBV5-5, the J gene TRBJ2-7; D is unclear. CDR3 size: 14 residues. Trimming stripped 0 bases from V and 3 bases from J, with 10 bases between. Germline values: CDR1 SGHKS, CDR2 YYEKEE (reference sequence). The DNA for the CDR3 is TGTGCCAGCAGCTTGGCCCTCGACATCTACGAGCAGTACTTC. This codes for CASSLALDIYEQYF.

CDR3 residues: CASSQGYEPQHF. In DNA, the CDR3 is TGTGCCAGCAGTCAGGGGTATGAGCCCCAGCATTTT. The genes are TRBV27 and TRBJ1-5, with a possible D match to TRBD1 (6 bases). The V gene's germline CDR1 is MNHEY and CDR2 SMNVEV (reference sequence). CDR3 size: 12 residues. Trimming removed 5 bases at V and 8 bases at J, with 10 bases between.

V gene TRBV7-8 combines with J gene TRBJ2-3; 9 bases agree with TRBD1. CDR3 length: 14 amino acids. V was clipped by 4 bases and J by 7 bases; unmatched bases: 6. Germline V CDR1 and CDR2: SGHVS, FQNEAQ. CDR3 loop: CASSSLGQGHTQYF. The CDR3 nucleotides read TGTGCCAGCAGCTCACTGGGACAGGGCCATACGCAGTATTTT.

V gene TRBV4-1 combines with J gene TRBJ1-1; D unresolved. Between the trimmed V and J ends, which lost 1 base and 10 bases, there was a span of 10 bases. Germline V gene lookup returns CDR1 MGHRA and CDR2 YSYEKL. The CDR3 runs 12 residues. CDR3 bases: TGCGCCAGCAGCCAAGTGGGCGAAGGAGCTTTCTTT. Its protein is CASSQVGEGAFF.

The CDR3 DNA reads TGTGCCAGTAGTAGGCCGGGACACAAGAACACTGAAGCTTTCTTT. Protein: CASSRPGHKNTEAFF. This rearrangement joins TRBV19 to TRBJ1-1; D is possibly TRBD1 (6 bases). The germline CDR1 and CDR2 sequences are LNHDA and SQIVND (reference sequence). Trimming shortened V by 4 bases and J by 1 base, and 13 bases separated the two germline ends. The CDR3 runs to 15 residues.

CDR3 DNA sequence: TGTGCCAGCAGTTACCCAGGGGGCGCGGGTGGCGGCTACACCTTC. Its translation: CASSYPGGAGGGYTF. The chain combines TRBV6-5 with TRBJ1-2; 8 nucleotides align to TRBD1. V shed 2 bases and J 8 bases; nucleotides not matched to a gene: 10. Germline V gene sequence: CDR1 MNHEY, CDR2 SVGAGI. The CDR3 extends over 15 amino acids.

V gene TRBV30 combines with J gene TRBJ2-3; D not resolved. V shed 2 bases and J shed 7 bases, with 7 bases lying between them. Per germline, CDR1 GTSNPN and CDR2 SVGIG (reference sequence). This CDR3 region has 11 residues. Here the CDR3 DNA reads TGTGCCTGGAGTTCTCAGAATACGCAGTATTTT. It codes for CAWSSQNTQYF.

The chain has TRBV2 and TRBJ2-5, with D perhaps matching TRBD2 (9 bases). Germline V gives CDR1 SNHLY, CDR2 FYNNEI. The V end lost 6 bases, the J end lost 9 bases, and 20 bases lay between the germline ends. This CDR3 contains 14 residues. For the CDR3, the DNA is TGTGCCAGCAGGGGAGGTAGCGGGGGACAGGCCCAGTACTTC. This translates into CASRGGSGGQAQYF. Full variable domain (outside the CDR3, taken from reference TRBV2 and TRBJ2-5): EPEVTQTPSHQVTQMGQEVILRCVPISNHLYFYWYRQILGQKVEFLVSFYNNEISEKSEIFDDQFSVERPDGSNFTLKIRSTKLEDSAMYFCASRGGSGGQAQYFGPGTRLLVL.

The chain employs TRBV5-4 and TRBJ2-1; the match to TRBD2 covers 8 bases. The CDR3 spans 15 residues. J gave up 0 bases and V 3 bases, and 2 bases lay outside the gene matches. Germline V gene lookup returns CDR1 SGHNT and CDR2 YYREEE (reference sequence). CDR3 bases: TGTGCCAGCAGCTCCACTAGCGGCTCCTACAATGAGCAGTTCTTC. Translation gives CASSSTSGSYNEQFF.

The chain's CDR3 is CASSTGDSSYEQYF. The CDR3 DNA is TGTGCCAGCAGTACAGGGGACAGCTCCTACGAGCAGTACTTC. The chain links TRBV6-1 to TRBJ2-7; 7 bases line up with TRBD1. This CDR3 contains 14 residues. J lost 0 bases, V lost 5 bases, and 4 bases had no gene match. Looked up from germline, CDR1 is MNHNS and CDR2 is SASEGT.

The CDR3 sequence is CASSLNNQPQHF. The CDR3 DNA is TGTGCCAGCAGCTTAAACAATCAGCCCCAGCATTTT. V and J are TRBV28 and TRBJ1-5; D unresolved. Trimming removed 6 bases from V and 3 bases from J, with 6 bases in between. The CDR3 has 12 amino acids. Germline CDR1 reads MDHEN; CDR2 reads SYDVKM.

The chain has TRBV15 and TRBJ1-2; D gene ambiguous. CDR1 is LNHNV, CDR2 YYDKDF, per germline (reference sequence). The ends were cut back, 0 bases at V and 7 bases at J, with 6 bases in the middle. This CDR3 has 12 residues. CDR3 in DNA: TGTGCCACCAGCAGAGATGGAGTTGGCTACACCTTC. Its protein product is CATSRDGVGYTF.

The chain couples TRBV5-1 to TRBJ2-4; TRBD2 matches 13 bases. Germline CDR1 is SGHRS and CDR2 is YFSETQ. The junction had 6 bases not matched to a gene; V was cut back by 4 bases and J by 8 bases. The CDR3 totals 15 residues. CDR3 amino acids: CASSLGTSGTDIQYF. For the CDR3, the DNA is TGCGCCAGCAGCCTAGGGACTAGCGGGACGGACATTCAGTACTTC.

This sequence joins TRBV5-1 and TRBJ2-4; the match to TRBD1 covers 7 bases. The V segment lost 6 bases and the J segment 6 bases; nucleotides outside the gene matches: 9. CDR1 and CDR2 from the germline V gene are SGHRS and YFSETQ. The CDR3 loop spans 14 amino acids. CDR3 sequence: CASNRGTDGNIQYF. The CDR3 DNA reads TGCGCCAGCAACCGTGGGACAGACGGAAACATTCAGTACTTC.

The rearrangement links TRBV30 to TRBJ2-7; 7 bases line up with TRBD1. With V trimmed by 1 base and J by 4 bases, 4 bases remained unmatched. In germline, CDR1 is GTSNPN, CDR2 SVGIG (reference sequence). This CDR3 contains 13 residues. As DNA, the CDR3 is TGTGCCTGGAGTGGGACAGGCCCTTACGAGCAGTACTTC. Protein sequence: CAWSGTGPYEQYF.